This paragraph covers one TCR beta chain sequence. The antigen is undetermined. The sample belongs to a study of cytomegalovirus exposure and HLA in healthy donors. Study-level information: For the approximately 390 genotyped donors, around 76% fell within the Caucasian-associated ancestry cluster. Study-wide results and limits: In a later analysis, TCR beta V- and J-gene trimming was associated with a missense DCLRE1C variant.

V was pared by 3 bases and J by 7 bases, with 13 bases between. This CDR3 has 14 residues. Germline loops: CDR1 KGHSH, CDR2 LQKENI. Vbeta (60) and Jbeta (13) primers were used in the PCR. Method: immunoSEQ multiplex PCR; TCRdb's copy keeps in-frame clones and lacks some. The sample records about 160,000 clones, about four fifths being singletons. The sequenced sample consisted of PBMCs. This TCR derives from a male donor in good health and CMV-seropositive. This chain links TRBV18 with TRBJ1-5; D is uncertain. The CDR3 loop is CASSPREGGQPQHF. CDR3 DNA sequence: TGTGCCAGCTCACCGAGGGAGGGCGGGCAGCCCCAGCATTTT.